The 4 T cell receptor beta chains given below trace back to one sample, sequenced in a study of shared clonotypes between healthy human individuals. Data came from immunoSEQ multiplex PCR; TCRdb stores just in-frame clones and leaves some out. The sample contains around 500,000 clones, around 80% of which appear only once. Sequencing was performed on PBMCs. The receptors stem from a woman aged 40-49 years in good health. Some clones in this sample may be carry-over from other donors' samples.

This sequence joins TRBV7-9 and TRBJ1-2; 9 bases are a match to TRBD1. CDR3 length: 16 amino acids. J was trimmed by 6 bases and V by 5 bases; bases with no gene match: 13. The germline gives CDR1 SEHNR, CDR2 FQNEAQ (reference sequence). CDR3: CASSVALGDRVHGYTF. The CDR3 nucleotides are TGTGCCAGCAGCGTCGCCCTAGGGGACAGGGTCCATGGCTACACCTTC.

This clone came up a few times. V and J are TRBV30 and TRBJ1-2; 9 positions agree with TRBD1. This CDR3 is 14 amino acids long. Per germline, CDR1 GTSNPN and CDR2 SVGIG (reference sequence). V trimming: 2 bases; J trimming: 4 bases; junction bases outside the gene matches: 5. The CDR3 region has the DNA TGTGCCTGGAGTTTGACAGGGGGGATCTATGGCTACACCTTC. Residues: CAWSLTGGIYGYTF.

The V gene is TRBV28, the J gene TRBJ2-1; D is unclear. The V end lost 6 bases, the J end lost 0 bases, and 12 bases lay between the germline ends. Per germline, CDR1 MDHEN and CDR2 SYDVKM. The CDR3 has 15 residues. CDR3 amino acids: CASRPLDFSYNEQFF. In DNA, the CDR3 is TGTGCCAGCAGACCCTTAGACTTCTCCTACAATGAGCAGTTCTTC.

This sequence joins TRBV2 and TRBJ2-5; possible D gene TRBD1, 5 bases. Germline CDR1 and CDR2: SNHLY and FYNNEI. V was trimmed by 11 bases and J by 7 bases, leaving 17 bases between them. The CDR3 contains 12 residues. The CDR3 loop reads CAGAAVWGTQYF. CDR3 DNA: TGTGCCGGGGCGGCCGTATGGGGGACCCAGTACTTC. The whole variable domain, filled in from reference TRBV2 and TRBJ2-5, reads EPEVTQTPSHQVTQMGQEVILRCVPISNHLYFYWYRQILGQKVEFLVSFYNNEISEKSEIFDDQFSVERPDGSNFTLKIRSTKLEDSAMYFCAGAAVWGTQYFGPGTRLLVL.